Below are 2 T cell receptor beta chains sequenced from a single sample in a study of blood T cell repertoires in COVID-19. Profiled with immunoSEQ multiplex PCR; TCRdb holds only in-frame clones, not every one. The sample lists about 86,000 clones; 70% to 85% were seen once. Sequencing was carried out using peripheral blood. These receptor sequences come from a man between 65 and 85 years old with acute or convalescent COVID-19.

This clone was observed a handful of times. The V and J genes are TRBV7-8 and TRBJ2-6; 11 bases fit TRBD1. Germline V CDR1 and CDR2: SGHVS, FQNEAQ. V shed 7 bases, J shed 3 bases, and the junction held 8 bases outside the gene matches. The CDR3 consists of 17 residues. Here the CDR3 reads CASTIGQGADGANVLTF. CDR3 DNA: TGTGCCAGCACCATAGGACAGGGGGCAGATGGGGCCAACGTCCTGACTTTC.

The gene calls are TRBV6-5 and TRBJ2-2, with a weak D call TRBD1 (6 bases). Germline V gene data show CDR1 as MNHEY and CDR2 as SVGAGI. Trimming pared 4 bases from V and 4 bases from J, leaving 10 bases between. This CDR3 comprises 14 residues. CDR3 nucleotide sequence: TGTGCCAGCAGTTTACACAGGGCCACCGGGGAGCTGTTTTTT. Amino acids: CASSLHRATGELFF.